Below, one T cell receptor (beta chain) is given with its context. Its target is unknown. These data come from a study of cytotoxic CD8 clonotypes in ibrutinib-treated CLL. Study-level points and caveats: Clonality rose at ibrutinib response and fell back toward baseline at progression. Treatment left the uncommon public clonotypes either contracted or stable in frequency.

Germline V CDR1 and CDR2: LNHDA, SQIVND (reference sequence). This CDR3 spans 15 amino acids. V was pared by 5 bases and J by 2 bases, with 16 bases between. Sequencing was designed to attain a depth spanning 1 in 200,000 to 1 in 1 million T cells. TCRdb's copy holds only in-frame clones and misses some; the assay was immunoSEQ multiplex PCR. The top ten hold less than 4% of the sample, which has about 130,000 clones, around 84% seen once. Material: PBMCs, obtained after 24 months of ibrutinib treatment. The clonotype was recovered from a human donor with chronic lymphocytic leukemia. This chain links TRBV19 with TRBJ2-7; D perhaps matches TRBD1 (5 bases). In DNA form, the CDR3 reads TGTGCCAGTAGTCCCCTAGACAGACTGGCCTACGAGCAGTACTTC. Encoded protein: CASSPLDRLAYEQYF.